The 20 T cell receptor beta chains below were found in one sample sequenced in a study of vaccination and CD4 T cells after COVID-19. Their specific antigens are unknown. Treatment denoted: approximately nine-day PBMC culture with coronavirus spike peptide pools or control peptides (ViraFEST assay). Sequencing of cultured CD4+ T cell DNA used the Oncomine TCR Beta short-read assay. TCRdb redid the calling of the PCR reads with MiXCR, one entry per CDR3 protein. The sample gives about 12,000 distinct CDR3 sequences, 40% to 65% of which show up once; about 14% is in the top ten. Material: CD4+ T cells from blood, cultured in vitro. The origin of the receptors is a human donor who had recovered from COVID-19.

V is TRBV7-9 and J is TRBJ2-5; tentatively, D is TRBD1 (5 bases). V was pared by 6 bases and J by 5 bases, with 13 bases between. From germline, CDR1 is SEHNR and CDR2 FQNEAQ (reference sequence). The CDR3 covers 13 residues. Here the CDR3 DNA reads TGTGCCAGCAGAAGCCAGGGTACGGAGACCCAGTACTTC. As protein: CASRSQGTETQYF.

The chain has TRBV7-9 and TRBJ1-2, with TRBD1 matching over 7 bases. Trimming cost V 2 bases and J 7 bases; bases outside gene matches: 4. CDR1 is SEHNR and CDR2 is FQNEAQ in the germline V gene (reference sequence). This CDR3 region has 13 residues. The CDR3 reads CASSLYGDSGYTF. CDR3 in DNA: TGTGCCAGCAGCTTATATGGGGACAGTGGCTACACCTTC. Based on the CDR3 plus reference TRBV7-9 and TRBJ1-2, the full variable domain is DTGVSQNPRHKITKRGQNVTFRCDPISEHNRLYWYRQTLGQGPEFLTYFQNEAQLEKSRLLSDRFSAERPKGSFSTLEIQRTEQGDSAMYLCASSLYGDSGYTFGSGTRLTVV.

The chain combines TRBV27 with TRBJ1-2, with a weak D call TRBD1 (5 bases). V shed 6 bases and J shed 5 bases, with 22 bases lying between them. The germline gives CDR1 MNHEY, CDR2 SMNVEV (reference sequence). This CDR3 region has 16 residues. CDR3 in DNA: TGTGCCAGCAGCCCCCTTGGGGGAGCCAACGCGTATGGCTACACCTTC. Amino acid sequence: CASSPLGGANAYGYTF.

This clonotype occurred a few times. CDR3 protein: CASTPAESLETQYF. As DNA, the CDR3 is TGTGCCAGCACCCCCGCGGAGTCGTTAGAGACCCAGTACTTC. The chain combines TRBV12-3 or TRBV12-4 with TRBJ2-5; D gene uncertain. The CDR3 has 14 amino acids. Trimming took off 7 bases at V and 4 bases at J, with 16 bases between the two ends.

The chain carries TRBV20-1 and TRBJ1-5; 11 bases align to TRBD1. The CDR3 length is 17 residues. Germline trimming cut 6 bases from V and 1 base from J; bases unmatched to any gene: 11. The germline gives CDR1 DFQATT, CDR2 SNEGSKA (reference sequence). CDR3 sequence: CSARGQGERVSNQPQHF. The CDR3, as DNA: TGCAGTGCCCGGGGACAGGGGGAGAGGGTAAGCAATCAGCCCCAGCATTTT.

This clonotype was recorded a few times. The chain uses TRBV20-1 and TRBJ2-7; the D gene is possibly TRBD2 (7 bases). The germline gives CDR1 DFQATT, CDR2 SNEGSKA (reference sequence). This CDR3 region has 14 residues. Trimming left V 6 bases short and J 5 bases short, with 20 bases between. CDR3: CSAKLRGARNEQYF. The DNA of the CDR3 is TGCAGTGCAAAACTTCGGGGGGCGCGAAACGAGCAGTACTTC.

In its sample, this clonotype was seen a few times. V is TRBV28 and J is TRBJ1-1; TRBD1 is a possible D gene (5 bases). The CDR3 sequence is 16 residues long. The germline V and J ends were trimmed by 5 bases and 2 bases, with 18 bases remaining between them. Germline V lookup: CDR1 MDHEN, CDR2 SYDVKM. The DNA of the CDR3 is TGTGCCAGCAGTCAAGGCAGGGCCCCAACAAACACTGAAGCTTTCTTT. Translated, it gives CASSQGRAPTNTEAFF. The full variable domain, its missing parts supplied by reference TRBV28 and TRBJ1-1, is DVKVTQSSRYLVKRTGEKVFLECVQDMDHENMFWYRQDPGLGLRLIYFSYDVKMKEKGDIPEGYSVSREKKERFSLILESASTNQTSMYLCASSQGRAPTNTEAFFGQGTRLTVV.

In the case of this clonotype: The CDR3 does not close with the conserved phenylalanine or tryptophan, likely indicating a read error. The chain combines TRBV6-1 with TRBJ1-1; no definite D call. V lost 4 bases, J lost 0 bases, and 9 bases lay in between. There are 14 residues in the CDR3. Germline V gene sequence: CDR1 MNHNS, CDR2 SASEGT. DNA for the CDR3: TGTGCCAGCAGTGTCCTCGGGATGAACACTGAAGCTTTCTTA. It encodes CASSVLGMNTEAFL.

V gene TRBV5-1 combines with J gene TRBJ2-2, with TRBD2 as a possible D gene (6 bases). This CDR3 comprises 14 residues. In germline, CDR1 is SGHRS, CDR2 YFSETQ. The V end was cut by 4 bases, the J end by 6 bases, with 13 bases between. CDR3 protein: CASSRAGSAGELFF. CDR3 DNA sequence: TGCGCCAGCAGCAGGGCGGGGAGCGCCGGGGAGCTGTTTTTT.

There are a few counts of this clonotype. This rearrangement joins TRBV6-2 or TRBV6-3 to TRBJ2-3, with D possibly being TRBD1 (6 bases). The germline V gene has CDR1 MNHEY and CDR2 SVGEGT. The CDR3 loop spans 16 amino acids. Trimming removed 2 bases at V and 2 bases at J, with 14 bases between. The chain's CDR3 is CASSYGEKGDTDTQYF. In DNA, the CDR3 is TGTGCCAGCAGTTACGGCGAGAAGGGGGACACAGATACGCAGTATTTT.

The chain is built from TRBV20-1 and TRBJ2-2, with 13 bases identical to TRBD2. This CDR3 comprises 16 residues. CDR1 is DFQATT and CDR2 is SNEGSKA in the germline V gene (reference sequence). V was clipped by 5 bases and J by 7 bases; unmatched bases: 10. CDR3 nucleotides: TGCAGTGCTTTCACCGGGACTAGCGGGACCTACGGGGAGCTGTTTTTT. As protein: CSAFTGTSGTYGELFF.

This rearrangement joins TRBV20-1 to TRBJ2-1; 15 nucleotides match TRBD2. The CDR3 is made up of 15 amino acids. Unmatched junction bases numbered 3, after V lost 1 base and J lost 8 bases. Germline V gene data show CDR1 as DFQATT and CDR2 as SNEGSKA (reference sequence). CDR3 sequence: CSARAGTSGRYEQFF. CDR3 nucleotides: TGCAGTGCTAGAGCCGGGACTAGCGGGAGGTATGAGCAGTTCTTC.

This chain links TRBV19 with TRBJ1-1, with a possible D match to TRBD1 (5 bases). V lost 5 bases, J lost 1 base, and 11 bases lay in between. In germline, CDR1 is LNHDA, CDR2 SQIVND (reference sequence). The CDR3 is 14 amino acids. The CDR3 sequence is CASSPETGNTEAFF. The DNA for the CDR3 is TGTGCCAGTAGTCCCGAAACAGGGAACACTGAAGCTTTCTTT.

The V gene is TRBV7-3, the J gene TRBJ1-6; no clear D gene. CDR1 and CDR2 from the germline V gene are SGHTA and FQGTGA. The CDR3 is 13 amino acids. Trimming took 3 bases from V and 4 from J, leaving 4 bases between them. CDR3: CASSFDYNSPLHF. In DNA form, the CDR3 reads TGTGCCAGCAGCTTTGATTATAATTCACCCCTCCACTTT.

This rearrangement joins TRBV20-1 to TRBJ2-7; 11 nucleotides match TRBD2. J was trimmed by 2 bases and V by 0 bases; bases with no gene match: 0. This CDR3 is 14 amino acids long. CDR1 and CDR2 (germline): DFQATT, SNEGSKA (reference sequence). The CDR3 nucleotides read TGCAGTGCTAGAGAGGGACTAGCGGCCTACGAGCAGTACTTC. The encoded protein is CSAREGLAAYEQYF.

This clonotype was found a few times. The V and J genes are TRBV6-2 or TRBV6-3 and TRBJ2-7; 9 bases match TRBD1. Losses at the gene ends were 8 bases for V and 6 bases for J; bases not matched to a gene: 8. The CDR3 has 13 amino acids. From germline, CDR1 is MNHEY and CDR2 SVGEGT. CDR3 in amino acids: CASLRTGVSEQYF. The CDR3 nucleotides read TGTGCCAGCCTACGGACAGGGGTATCCGAGCAGTACTTC.

The chain recombines TRBV7-3 with TRBJ2-7, with D maybe TRBD2 (6 bases). This CDR3 is 15 amino acids long. Trimming took 5 bases from V and 3 from J, leaving 17 bases between them. In germline, CDR1 is SGHTA, CDR2 FQGTGA. The CDR3 DNA is TGTGCCAGCAGCAAGGGAGGTCCAGAGAGCTACGAGCAGTACTTC. Amino acids: CASSKGGPESYEQYF.

The chain employs TRBV10-3 and TRBJ2-7; 9 bases are a match to TRBD2. CDR1 ENHRY and CDR2 SYGVKD come from the germline V gene. The CDR3 contains 17 residues. V was pared by 8 bases and J by 5 bases, with 19 bases of the junction left unmatched. The CDR3 DNA reads as TGTGCCATCGGGGGGCGGGGTAGCGGGAGTAGAGTCAACGAGCAGTACTTC. Protein product: CAIGGRGSGSRVNEQYF.

The chain links TRBV12-3 or TRBV12-4 to TRBJ2-7; D may be TRBD2 (6 bases). V was clipped by 3 bases and J by 1 base, with 13 bases between them. This CDR3 comprises 15 residues. CDR3 in DNA: TGTGCCAGCAGTTTGGGGGACTCTCTGTCCTACGAGCAGTACTTC. Translation: CASSLGDSLSYEQYF.

This clonotype was seen once. This chain links TRBV5-8 with TRBJ1-2; TRBD1 is a possible D gene (5 bases). V gave up 3 bases and J gave up 4 bases, with 10 bases separating them. In germline, CDR1 is SGHTS, CDR2 YDEGEE. The CDR3 sequence is 13 residues long. CDR3 protein: CASSSGGGYGYTF. In DNA, the CDR3 is TGTGCCAGCAGCTCCGGGGGTGGCTATGGCTACACCTTC.